A selection of T cell receptor beta chains follows, all from one sample in a study of cytomegalovirus exposure and HLA in healthy donors. Sequenced by immunoSEQ multiplex PCR; TCRdb stores in-frame clones only, minus some. This sample has about 130,000 clones; 70% to 80% occur once, and the top ten carry roughly 2.3%. Material for sequencing was PBMCs. These receptors all come from a man aged 25-45 years in good health and CMV-seronegative. Both conserved end residues are part of each CDR3. Fields, in order: J gene, V gene, clone size, CDR3 length, D gene, CDR3 DNA, CDR3 protein. The D gene is left open where the match is weak. Clone sizes are given selectively: once, few, many, or a class where the clone is expanded.

TRBJ2-1 TRBV10-3 . 12 . TGTGCCATCAGCTCGGACAACAATGAGCAGTTCTTC CAISSDNNEQFF
TRBJ1-1 TRBV7-8 . 16 . TGTGCCAGCAGCTTAAGGCGAGGGCTTATGAACACTGAAGCTTTCTTT CASSLRRGLMNTEAFF
TRBJ2-3 TRBV9 . 14 TRBD2 TGTGCCAGCAAAGGACTAGCGGGAGCAGATACGCAGTATTTT CASKGLAGADTQYF
TRBJ1-1 TRBV11-2 . 14 . TGTGCCAGCAGCCCCTGGGCCAGGAACACTGAAGCTTTCTTT CASSPWARNTEAFF
TRBJ2-7 TRBV27 once 11 . TGTGCCAGCGGAGGGGCCTACGAGCAGTACTTC CASGGAYEQYF
TRBJ2-7 TRBV18 . 14 . TGTGCCAGCTCCCCCACCAGGAATAGCTACGAGCAGTACTTC CASSPTRNSYEQYF
TRBJ2-1 TRBV9 . 18 TRBD2 TGTGCCAGCAGCATACGGACTAGCGGGAGGGCCACCTACAATGAGCAGTTCTTC CASSIRTSGRATYNEQFF
TRBJ2-7 TRBV9 . 14 . TGTGCCAGCAGCGTAAGTAGTTACTCCTACGAGCAGTACTTC CASSVSSYSYEQYF
TRBJ2-1 TRBV28 once 13 TRBD2 TGTGCCACCTCCCTAGCGGACTACAATGAGCAGTTCTTC CATSLADYNEQFF
TRBJ2-5 TRBV19 . 12 TRBD1 TGTGCCAGTAATACAGGGGATGAGACCCAGTACTTC CASNTGDETQYF
TRBJ2-1 TRBV6-5 . 15 TRBD2 TGTGCCAGCAGTGGCACTAGCGGGAGAACGCATGAGCAGTTCTTC CASSGTSGRTHEQFF
TRBJ2-2 TRBV18 . 15 . TGTGCCAGCTCACCGCCGGGAAGGGACACCGGGGAGCTGTTTTTT CASSPPGRDTGELFF
TRBJ2-2 TRBV10-2 few 13 TRBD2 TGCGCCAGCAGCGGGACTAGCCCCGGGGAGCTGTTTTTT CASSGTSPGELFF
TRBJ2-2 TRBV11-3 . 15 TRBD2 TGTGCCAGCAGCTTTAGGACTAGTCCGGTCGGGGAGCTGTTTTTT CASSFRTSPVGELFF
TRBJ2-2 TRBV30 once 13 TRBD1 TGTGCCTGGACGGGACAGGGAACCGGGGAGCTGTTTTTT CAWTGQGTGELFF
TRBJ1-5 TRBV30 . 13 TRBD1 TGTGCCCTGCGACAGGGCGGCAATCAGCCCCAGCATTTT CALRQGGNQPQHF